The 10 T cell receptor beta chains below come from one sample, sequenced in a study of CD8 T cells in ankylosing spondylitis. The study's findings and limits: A motif of 8 or 9 highly homologous TCR beta variants was seen as apparently characteristic of ankylosing spondylitis blood.

These receptors' targets are unknown. TCRdb reprocessed the 5' RACE reads via MiXCR and lists one record per CDR3 protein. In the table there are fewer than 400,000 distinct CDR3 sequences, roughly 8% of which are singletons. The sample was blood, either unsorted or a sorted T cell fraction (not recorded which). These receptors were taken from a male donor with ankylosing spondylitis.

The genes are TRBV7-9 and TRBJ1-5; D is undetermined. V was clipped by 1 base and J by 7 bases, with 5 bases between them. Germline CDR1 is SEHNR and CDR2 is FQNEAQ (reference sequence). The CDR3 has 12 amino acids. CDR3 sequence reads: CASSLEAQPQHF. The CDR3 region has the DNA TGTGCCAGCAGCTTAGAGGCGCAGCCCCAGCATTTT.

This clonotype showed up many times. The rearrangement links TRBV25-1 to TRBJ2-1; either TRBD1 or TRBD2 may fit D (5 bases each). This CDR3 contains 14 residues. V lost 7 bases, J lost 2 bases, and 12 bases lay in between. The germline V gene encodes CDR1 MGHDK and CDR2 SYGVNS. The CDR3 DNA reads TGTGCCAGCACCCGGGACCAGCCCTACAATGAGCAGTTCTTC. Translating it yields CASTRDQPYNEQFF.

DNA for the CDR3: TGCGCAGCCAGGGGGGCGACGACGGATCAGCCCCAGCATTTT. Amino acid sequence: CAARGATTDQPQHF. This chain joins TRBV10-1 and TRBJ1-5; 7 nucleotides align to TRBD1. CDR1 and CDR2 from the germline V gene are WNHNN and SYGVQD (reference sequence). The CDR3 loop spans 14 amino acids.

In its sample, this clonotype was seen many times. J is TRBJ2-1 and V is TRBV5-1; 10 nucleotides agree with TRBD2. V dropped 4 bases and J dropped 6; count of bases not matched to a gene: 7. CDR1 is SGHRS, CDR2 YFSETQ, per germline. The CDR3 totals 15 residues. The CDR3 bases are TGCGCCAGCAGCCGTACTAGCGGGACAATCAATGAGCAGTTCTTC. Translating it yields CASSRTSGTINEQFF.

There are many counts of this clonotype. V gene TRBV12-3 or TRBV12-4 combines with J gene TRBJ2-5; D gene ambiguous. The CDR3 is 14 amino acids. V gave up 1 base and J gave up 2 bases, with 8 bases separating them. CDR3 in DNA: TGTGCCAGCAGTTTAGGAAGGATTCAAGAGACCCAGTACTTC. Translating it yields CASSLGRIQETQYF.

The sample holds a few counts of this clonotype. This sequence joins TRBV3-1 and TRBJ2-1; D is ambiguous. This CDR3 has 16 residues. Trimming cost V 1 base and J 2 bases, with 12 bases left between them. CDR1 and CDR2 from the germline V gene are LGHDT and YNNKEL (reference sequence). CDR3 loop: CASSQVSGPTYNEQFF. Written as DNA, the CDR3 is TGTGCCAGCAGCCAAGTGTCCGGGCCCACCTACAATGAGCAGTTCTTC.

The rearrangement joins TRBV6-6 to TRBJ2-7, with D unclear. This CDR3 has 12 residues. The germline V gene has CDR1 MNHNY and CDR2 SVGAGI (reference sequence). Trimming removed 6 bases at V and 1 base at J, with 7 bases between. The CDR3 loop reads CASRELSYEQYF. Here the CDR3 DNA reads TGTGCCAGCAGGGAACTTTCCTACGAGCAGTACTTC.

There are many counts of this clonotype. The chain employs TRBV12-3 or TRBV12-4 and TRBJ2-7, with D perhaps matching TRBD1 (5 bases). The CDR3 consists of 15 residues. The ends were cut back, 4 bases at V and 6 bases at J, with 19 bases in the middle. The CDR3 DNA sequence: TGTGCCAGCAGTTCCAGGGTCCCTTTAGACCTCGAGCAGTACTTC. Translation: CASSSRVPLDLEQYF.

At least ten counts were recorded for this clonotype. This chain connects TRBV24-1 to TRBJ1-5, with TRBD1 as a possible D gene (5 bases). Per the germline V gene, CDR1 is KGHDR and CDR2 is SFDVKD. CDR3 length: 15 residues. V lost 3 bases to trimming and J lost 2 bases, with 10 bases between them. CDR3 bases: TGTGCCACCAGTGATCCGGGGGTGGGCAATCAGCCCCAGCATTTT. It encodes CATSDPGVGNQPQHF.

This rearrangement joins TRBV12-3 or TRBV12-4 to TRBJ1-4; D is ambiguous. V lost 1 base, J lost 5 bases, and 11 bases lay in between. The CDR3 totals 15 residues. CDR3 coding DNA: TGTGCCAGCAGTTTAGGCTCGGCAGGAAATGAAAAACTGTTTTTT. Encoded protein: CASSLGSAGNEKLFF.